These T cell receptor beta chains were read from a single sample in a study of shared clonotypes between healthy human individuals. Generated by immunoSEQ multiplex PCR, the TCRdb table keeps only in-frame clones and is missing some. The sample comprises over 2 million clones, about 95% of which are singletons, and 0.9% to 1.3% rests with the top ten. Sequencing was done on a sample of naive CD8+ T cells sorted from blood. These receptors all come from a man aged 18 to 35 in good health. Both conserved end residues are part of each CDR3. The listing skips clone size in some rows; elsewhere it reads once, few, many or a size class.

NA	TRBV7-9	CASSLRGDTSYNEQFF
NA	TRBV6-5	CASSYYTGGNNEQFF
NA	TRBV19	CASSMFSGESSYNEQFF
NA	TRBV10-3	CAIRDGSGNTIYF
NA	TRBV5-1	CASSLPPTSENQETQYF
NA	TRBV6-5	CASSYDRGYEQYF
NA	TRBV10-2	CASRPPGAAGGGSSYEQYF
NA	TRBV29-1	CSVRLDLNTGELFF
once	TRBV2	CASSEGGSYNEQFF
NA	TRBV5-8	CASSLPTGAVGGTEAFF
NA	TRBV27	CASSLDGQETQYF
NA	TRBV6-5	CASSYSRVDTEAFF
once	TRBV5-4	CASSPPDRAYEQYF
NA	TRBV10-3	CAISPFPWDRDGGYTF
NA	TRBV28	CASSFGITDTQYF
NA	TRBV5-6	CASSLALAGANVLTF
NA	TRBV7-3	CASSPPPAEGGTGELFF
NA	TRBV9	CASSVGPYGYTF
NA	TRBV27	CASSFSGGPYEQYF
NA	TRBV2	CASSGLSYEQYF
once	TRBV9	CASSVGQTSYEQYF
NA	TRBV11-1	CASSLAGSYNEQFF
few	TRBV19	CASSPGTFPYEQYF
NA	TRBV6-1	CASSQNTQYF
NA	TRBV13	CASSLQDTQYF
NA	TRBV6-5	CASSYLASLTGELFF
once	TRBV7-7	CASSPGAGVYEQYF
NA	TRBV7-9	CASSFNHNSPLHF
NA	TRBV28	CASSPTGGLFGNTEAFF
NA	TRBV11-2	CASSPGQGGTNEKLFF
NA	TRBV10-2	CASSVLVGTEAFF
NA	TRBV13	CASSLDRGLDTQYF
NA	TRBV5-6	CASSLYYRQGDNSPLHF